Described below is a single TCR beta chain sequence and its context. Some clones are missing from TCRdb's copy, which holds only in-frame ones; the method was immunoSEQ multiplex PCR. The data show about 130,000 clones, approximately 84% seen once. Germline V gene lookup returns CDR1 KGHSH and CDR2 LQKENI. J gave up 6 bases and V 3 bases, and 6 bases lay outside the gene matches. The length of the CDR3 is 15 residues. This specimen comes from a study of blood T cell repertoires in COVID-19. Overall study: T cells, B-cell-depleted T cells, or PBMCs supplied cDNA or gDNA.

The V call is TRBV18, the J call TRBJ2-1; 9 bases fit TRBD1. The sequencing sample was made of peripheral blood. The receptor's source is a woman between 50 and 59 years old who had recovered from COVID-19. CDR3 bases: TGTGCCAGCTCACCCTTCGAGGGACAGGGCAATGAGCAGTTCTTC. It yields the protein CASSPFEGQGNEQFF.